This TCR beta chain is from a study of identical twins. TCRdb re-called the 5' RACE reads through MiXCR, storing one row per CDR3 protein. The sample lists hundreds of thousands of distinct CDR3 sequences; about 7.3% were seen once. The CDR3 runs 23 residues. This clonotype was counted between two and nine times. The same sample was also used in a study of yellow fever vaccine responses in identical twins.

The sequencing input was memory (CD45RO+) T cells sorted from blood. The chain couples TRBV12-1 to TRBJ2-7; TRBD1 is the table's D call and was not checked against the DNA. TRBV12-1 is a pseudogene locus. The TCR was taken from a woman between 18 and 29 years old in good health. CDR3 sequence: CASSSPGTDDSGSWFSPGYEQYF. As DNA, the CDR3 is TGTGCCAGCAGCTCCCCCGGGACAGATGATAGCGGGAGCTGGTTTTCCCCCGGCTACGAGCAGTACTTC.